These 32 T cell receptor beta chains originate from one sample sequenced in a study of blood T cell repertoires in COVID-19. Some clones are missing from TCRdb's copy, which holds only in-frame ones; the method was immunoSEQ multiplex PCR. The data show 110,000 to 150,000 clones, 84% seen once. The sequencing sample was made of peripheral blood. These TCRs come from a man between 60 and 75 years old with active or convalescent COVID-19.

The genes are TRBV19 and TRBJ1-5, with 8 bases aligning to TRBD1. CDR3 length: 14 amino acids. CDR1 LNHDA and CDR2 SQIVND come from the germline V gene (reference sequence). Trimming took 11 bases from V and 1 from J; bases not matched to a gene: 7. CDR3 sequence reads: CAASQGASNQPQHF. The CDR3 nucleotides are TGTGCCGCTTCCCAGGGGGCAAGCAATCAGCCCCAGCATTTT.

This chain connects TRBV11-2 to TRBJ2-3; D unresolved. With 4 bases removed from V and 3 bases from J, the gap between germline ends came to 14 bases. This CDR3 has 15 residues. Per germline, CDR1 SGHAT and CDR2 FQNNGV. The chain's CDR3 is CASSSRPERTDTQYF. DNA for the CDR3: TGTGCCAGCAGCTCCCGACCGGAGAGGACAGATACGCAGTATTTT.

The chain recombines TRBV9 with TRBJ2-2, with 8 bases identical to TRBD2. V trimming: 3 bases; J trimming: 4 bases; junction bases outside the gene matches: 8. CDR1 SGDLS and CDR2 YYNGEE come from the germline V gene. This CDR3 comprises 16 residues. In nucleotides, the CDR3 is TGTGCCAGCAGCGGCCTGGGACTAGGGAGCACCGGGGAGCTGTTTTTT. Translation gives CASSGLGLGSTGELFF. Supplemented by reference TRBV9 and TRBJ2-2, the full variable domain reads DSGVTQTPKHLITATGQRVTLRCSPRSGDLSVYWYQQSLDQGLQFLIQYYNGEERAKGNILERFSAQQFPDLHSELNLSSLELGDSALYFCASSGLGLGSTGELFFGEGSRLTVL.

This chain joins TRBV11-2 and TRBJ2-2, with 8 bases lining up with TRBD1. Germline CDR1 is SGHAT and CDR2 is FQNNGV. Trimming cost V 1 base and J 1 base; bases outside gene matches: 2. This CDR3 region has 16 residues. Here the CDR3 DNA reads TGTGCCAGCAGCTTAGCAGGACAGGGGAACACCGGGGAGCTGTTTTTT. This sequence encodes CASSLAGQGNTGELFF.

The V gene is TRBV4-3, the J gene TRBJ2-6; a weak D match, TRBD2 (5 bases). Germline lookup yields CDR1 LGHNA and CDR2 YSLEER. This CDR3 is built from 16 residues. Trimming took 1 base from V and 2 from J, leaving 9 bases between them. This CDR3 reads CASSQGVGAGANVLTF. In DNA form, the CDR3 reads TGCGCCAGCAGCCAAGGGGTCGGGGCTGGGGCCAACGTCCTGACTTTC.

V usage is TRBV6-5 and J usage is TRBJ2-2; TRBD1 matches at 7 bases. Unmatched junction bases numbered 6, after V lost 7 bases and J lost 4 bases. Germline V gene data show CDR1 as MNHEY and CDR2 as SVGAGI. The CDR3 spans 14 residues. CDR3: CASIAYRGTGELFF. In DNA, the CDR3 is TGTGCCAGCATTGCCTACAGGGGCACCGGGGAGCTGTTTTTT.

This clone was detected only a few times. The chain joins TRBV10-1 to TRBJ1-3, with D maybe TRBD1 (6 bases). V lost 5 bases, J lost 2 bases, and 7 bases lay in between. This CDR3 comprises 13 residues. Germline V gene lookup returns CDR1 WNHNN and CDR2 SYGVQD (reference sequence). CDR3 sequence (DNA): TGCGCCAGCAGTCGGGACACTGGAAACACCATATATTTT. It translates to CASSRDTGNTIYF.

V is TRBV19 and J is TRBJ2-7, with 10 positions matching TRBD1. The V segment lost 10 bases and the J segment 3 bases; nucleotides outside the gene matches: 6. There are 13 residues in the CDR3. CDR1 and CDR2 (germline): LNHDA, SQIVND (reference sequence). CDR3 sequence (DNA): TGTGCCACGAGAGGGACAGGGGACTACGAGCAGTACGTC. Translation gives CATRGTGDYEQYV.

A few counts support this clone. The chain uses TRBV10-1 and TRBJ2-2; D uncertain. This CDR3 has 14 residues. V lost 4 bases, J lost 5 bases, and 11 bases lay in between. Looked up from germline, CDR1 is WNHNN and CDR2 is SYGVQD (reference sequence). CDR3 loop: CASSADWRTGELFF. The CDR3 DNA follows: TGCGCCAGCAGTGCCGACTGGCGGACCGGGGAGCTGTTTTTT.

This chain uses TRBV9 with TRBJ1-1, with D uncertain. The CDR3 length is 14 residues. Looked up from germline, CDR1 is SGDLS and CDR2 is YYNGEE. Trimming pared 0 bases from V and 9 bases from J, leaving 15 bases between. The CDR3 sequence: CASSVDMEDEKAFF. CDR3 DNA sequence: TGTGCCAGCAGCGTAGATATGGAGGACGAAAAAGCTTTCTTT.

This clone was found a few times. V is TRBV4-2 and J is TRBJ1-1; maybe TRBD1 (5 bases). In germline, CDR1 is LGHNA, CDR2 YNFKEQ. Trimming shortened V by 0 bases and J by 2 bases, and 13 bases separated the two germline ends. CDR3 length: 16 residues. The CDR3 DNA sequence: TGTGCCAGCAGCCAAGACCCCCAGACAGACAACACTGAAGCTTTCTTT. Translated: CASSQDPQTDNTEAFF.

V usage is TRBV25-1 and J usage is TRBJ2-5, with a tentative D call TRBD1 (6 bases). Germline CDR1 MGHDK, CDR2 SYGVNS. The CDR3 is 13 residues long. V dropped 8 bases and J dropped 1 base, with 11 bases sitting between them. CDR3 nucleotide sequence: TGTGCCAGCTCTAGGGGGTTCCAAGAGACCCAGTACTTC. Residues: CASSRGFQETQYF.

The chain recombines TRBV28 with TRBJ1-2, with D tentatively TRBD1 (5 bases). The CDR3 has 14 residues. The V and J ends lost 10 bases and 4 bases respectively, with 19 bases between them. The germline CDR1 and CDR2 sequences are MDHEN and SYDVKM. CDR3 sequence (DNA): TGTGCCACCCAAGGCAACGCGGGGGTCTATGGCTACACCTTC. Its translation: CATQGNAGVYGYTF.

V and J are TRBV13 and TRBJ1-1; 7 positions match TRBD1. Trimming at V came to 5 bases and at J to 7 bases, leaving 10 bases not matched to a gene. The length of the CDR3 is 14 residues. The germline V gene encodes CDR1 PRHDT and CDR2 FYEKMQ (reference sequence). Here the CDR3 reads CASSMDRSILEAFF. CDR3 coding DNA: TGTGCCAGCAGCATGGACAGGTCAATACTTGAAGCTTTCTTT.

The genes are TRBV18 and TRBJ2-7, with D possibly matching TRBD1 (5 bases). The CDR3 contains 15 residues. From germline, CDR1 is KGHSH and CDR2 LQKENI. Trimming stripped 0 bases from V and 3 bases from J, with 12 bases between. DNA for the CDR3: TGTGCCAGCTCACCACCGTTCAGGGAAGGCTACGAGCAGTACTTC. As protein: CASSPPFREGYEQYF. Full variable domain (outside the CDR3, taken from reference TRBV18 and TRBJ2-7): NAGVMQNPRHLVRRRGQEARLRCSPMKGHSHVYWYRQLPEEGLKFMVYLQKENIIDESGMPKERFSAEFPKEGPSILRIQQVVRGDSAAYFCASSPPFREGYEQYFGPGTRLTVT.

The chain has TRBV12-3 or TRBV12-4 and TRBJ2-7, with 7 nucleotides matching TRBD1. This CDR3 is built from 12 residues. With V trimmed by 5 bases and J by 6 bases, 4 bases remained unmatched. The DNA for the CDR3 is TGTGCCAGCAGTCCACAGGGGCGCGAGCAGTACTTC. It specifies CASSPQGREQYF.

V usage is TRBV5-5 and J usage is TRBJ2-1; the match to TRBD2 covers 13 bases. The CDR3 is 16 amino acids. CDR1 and CDR2 from the germline V gene are SGHKS and YYEKEE (reference sequence). V shed 4 bases, J shed 9 bases, and the junction held 10 bases outside the gene matches. In DNA form, the CDR3 reads TGTGCCAGCAGCCCAAGCCTACTAGCGGGGGGGCTTGAGCAGTTCTTC. Translating it yields CASSPSLLAGGLEQFF.

Details on this clone: One end of the junction varies from germline; a read error may be responsible. The rearrangement uses TRBV7-9 and TRBJ2-7, with D hard to call. The CDR3 extends over 12 amino acids. CDR1 is SEHNR and CDR2 is FQNEAQ in the germline V gene (reference sequence). In DNA, the CDR3 is TGTGCCAACAGCTTAGTAGCCTACGAGCAGTACTTC. Its translation is CANSLVAYEQYF.

The chain employs TRBV7-9 and TRBJ1-1, with D perhaps matching TRBD1 (5 bases). In germline, CDR1 is SEHNR, CDR2 FQNEAQ (reference sequence). The CDR3 is 14 amino acids. Trimming removed 5 bases at V and 5 bases at J, with 15 bases between. DNA of the CDR3: TGTGCCAGCAGCCCCGCGGGGCTTGGTACTGAAGCTTTCTTT. It yields the protein CASSPAGLGTEAFF. The complete variable domain, with remaining parts taken from reference TRBV7-9 and TRBJ1-1, reads DTGVSQNPRHKITKRGQNVTFRCDPISEHNRLYWYRQTLGQGPEFLTYFQNEAQLEKSRLLSDRFSAERPKGSFSTLEIQRTEQGDSAMYLCASSPAGLGTEAFFGQGTRLTVV.

The gene calls are TRBV27 and TRBJ2-1; 12 nucleotides agree with TRBD2. Per germline, CDR1 MNHEY and CDR2 SMNVEV (reference sequence). CDR3 length: 14 amino acids. J was trimmed by 4 bases and V by 9 bases; bases with no gene match: 4. Here the CDR3 reads CARWTSGIYNEQFF. CDR3 sequence (DNA): TGTGCCAGATGGACTAGCGGGATTTACAATGAGCAGTTCTTC.

The genes are TRBV25-1 and TRBJ2-6; the D is unclear. This CDR3 region has 15 residues. CDR1 is MGHDK and CDR2 is SYGVNS in the germline V gene. Trimming took 4 bases from V and 3 from J, leaving 10 bases between them. The CDR3 here is CASSGLVGGANVLTF. The CDR3, as DNA: TGTGCCAGCAGTGGCCTAGTGGGTGGGGCCAACGTCCTGACTTTC.

The chain joins TRBV19 to TRBJ2-1, with TRBD2 matching over 11 bases. With 3 bases clipped from V and 8 bases from J, the junction kept 9 bases outside the gene matches. The CDR3 runs to 16 residues. Germline CDR1 and CDR2: LNHDA and SQIVND (reference sequence). CDR3: CASSIPPSGGRDEQFF. The CDR3 bases are TGTGCCAGTAGTATTCCCCCTAGCGGGGGGAGGGATGAGCAGTTCTTC.

The chain carries TRBV7-8 and TRBJ2-7; the match to TRBD1 covers 7 bases. This CDR3 spans 15 amino acids. Germline V gene sequence: CDR1 SGHVS, CDR2 FQNEAQ. J gave up 4 bases and V 1 base, and 7 bases lay outside the gene matches. The CDR3: CASSLGSTGSYEQYV. In DNA, the CDR3 is TGTGCCAGCAGCTTAGGGTCGACAGGGTCTTACGAGCAGTACGTC.

The rearrangement joins TRBV5-1 to TRBJ2-7; tentative D call: TRBD1 (6 bases). The V and J ends lost 0 bases and 3 bases respectively, with 13 bases between them. CDR3 length: 15 amino acids. Germline V gene data show CDR1 as SGHRS and CDR2 as YFSETQ. The CDR3 sequence is CASSLEQTGNYEQYF. The CDR3 nucleotides are TGCGCCAGCAGCTTGGAGCAAACAGGGAACTACGAGCAGTACTTC.

V usage is TRBV11-2 and J usage is TRBJ2-1; 10 bases are shared with TRBD2. CDR3 length equals 14 residues. Germline assignment: CDR1 SGHAT and CDR2 FQNNGV. V lost 8 bases and J lost 7; bases outside the gene matches: 8. CDR3 coding DNA: TGTGCCAGCTGCACGCTAGCGGGAGAGAATGAGCAGTTCTTC. Residues: CASCTLAGENEQFF.

The sample holds one count of this clone. This rearrangement joins TRBV12-3 or TRBV12-4 to TRBJ2-7; D remains ambiguous. The CDR3 extends over 13 amino acids. V lost 5 bases to trimming and J lost 5 bases, with 13 bases between them. The CDR3: CASSRDTTNEQYF. The CDR3 bases are TGTGCCAGCAGTCGCGACACAACGAACGAGCAGTACTTC.

J is TRBJ1-1 and V is TRBV4-3, with D unclear. The CDR3 is 16 residues long. CDR1 and CDR2 from the germline V gene are LGHNA and YSLEER. Trimming left V 0 bases short and J 1 base short, with 12 bases between. The CDR3, as DNA: TGCGCCAGCAGCCAAGATCAACCAACTCGGAACACTGAAGCTTTCTTT. Translated: CASSQDQPTRNTEAFF.

The CDR3 is CASSFETGIGYGYTF. For the CDR3, the DNA is TGTGCCAGCAGCTTTGAGACAGGGATCGGATATGGCTACACCTTC. The gene calls are TRBV7-2 and TRBJ1-2; 7 bases fit TRBD1. Germline loops: CDR1 SGHTA, CDR2 FQGNSA. This CDR3 spans 15 amino acids. V lost 3 bases, J lost 5 bases, and 9 bases stayed unmatched.

The chain uses TRBV7-9 and TRBJ2-2, with D possibly matching TRBD1 (6 bases). V was pared by 0 bases and J by 4 bases, with 15 bases between. Germline values: CDR1 SEHNR, CDR2 FQNEAQ (reference sequence). The CDR3 extends over 17 amino acids. CDR3 coding DNA: TGTGCCAGCAGCTTAGCGCTGTCAGGGGCGGGCACCGGGGAGCTGTTTTTT. Translated, it gives CASSLALSGAGTGELFF.

This clone was seen once. V gene TRBV19 combines with J gene TRBJ2-3; D not resolved. V lost 6 bases, J lost 5 bases, and 12 bases lay in between. The CDR3 is made up of 13 amino acids. CDR1 and CDR2 from the germline V gene are LNHDA and SQIVND (reference sequence). CDR3 in DNA: TGTGCCAGTAGAAGCCCCCCTCAAGATACGCAGTATTTT. Protein product: CASRSPPQDTQYF.

The rearrangement uses TRBV2 and TRBJ2-5; 8 nucleotides match TRBD2. Germline V gives CDR1 SNHLY, CDR2 FYNNEI. The V and J ends lost 8 bases and 5 bases, in that order; junction bases with no gene match: 7. This CDR3 is built from 13 residues. CDR3 region: CASSQGLVETQYF. In DNA form, the CDR3 reads TGTGCCAGCTCCCAGGGACTAGTGGAGACCCAGTACTTC.

The genes are TRBV19 and TRBJ1-2; the match to TRBD1 covers 8 bases. This CDR3 region has 12 residues. Germline loops: CDR1 LNHDA, CDR2 SQIVND (reference sequence). Trimming took 7 bases from V and 5 from J; bases not matched to a gene: 3. DNA for the CDR3: TGTGCCAGTAATGACAGGGGATATGGCTACACCTTC. This translates into CASNDRGYGYTF. The whole variable domain, remainder taken from reference TRBV19 and TRBJ1-2, is DGGITQSPKYLFRKEGQNVTLSCEQNLNHDAMYWYRQDPGQGLRLIYYSQIVNDFQKGDIAEGYSVSREKKESFPLTVTSAQKNPTAFYLCASNDRGYGYTFGSGTRLTVV.